A single sample is the source of the 10 T cell receptor beta chains below, sequenced in a study of T cell responses to AZD1222 COVID-19 vaccine. Produced via immunoSEQ multiplex PCR; TCRdb's table is partial and in-frame only. The sample yields 150,000 to 200,000 clones, about 90% seen once. The material sequenced was peripheral blood, taken 28 days after the second AZD1222 dose. The receptors stem from an adult who received the AZD1222 COVID-19 vaccine.

J is TRBJ2-5 and V is TRBV6-4, with 10 bases aligning to TRBD2. The CDR3 contains 15 residues. V gave up 6 bases and J gave up 4 bases; unmatched junction bases: 8. Germline CDR1 and CDR2: MRHNA and SNTAGT. Here the CDR3 DNA reads TGTGCCAGCAGCCGTAGCGGGGGGCCCGGAGAGACCCAGTACTTC. It specifies CASSRSGGPGETQYF.

The chain recombines TRBV6-5 with TRBJ1-5; D not resolved. Trimming took 2 bases from V and 6 from J, leaving 11 bases between them. CDR1 is MNHEY, CDR2 SVGAGI, per germline. CDR3 length: 14 amino acids. The DNA for the CDR3 is TGTGCCAGCAGTTACAGAGGCTCGGGTCAGCCCCAGCATTTT. Amino acid sequence: CASSYRGSGQPQHF.

V and J are TRBV28 and TRBJ1-5, with D possibly matching TRBD1 (6 bases). Trimming removed 6 bases from V and 2 bases from J, with 14 bases in between. The CDR3 is made up of 15 amino acids. Germline V gene data show CDR1 as MDHEN and CDR2 as SYDVKM. The CDR3: CASSLRGAGNQPQHF. CDR3 nucleotides: TGTGCCAGCAGCCTAAGGGGGGCTGGCAATCAGCCCCAGCATTTT.

The rearrangement links TRBV5-3 to TRBJ2-7; 10 nucleotides agree with TRBD1. TRBV5-3 is placed among ORFs of uncertain function. The V gene end was trimmed by 4 bases and the J gene end by 3 bases; junction bases not matched to a gene: 7. The CDR3 consists of 15 residues. CDR3: CARSPGTGEFYEQYF. The DNA for the CDR3 is TGTGCCAGAAGCCCCGGGACAGGGGAATTCTACGAGCAGTACTTC.

V is TRBV2 and J is TRBJ1-4, with 7 bases that match TRBD1. CDR1 and CDR2 from the germline V gene are SNHLY and FYNNEI. The CDR3 length is 15 residues. Unmatched junction bases numbered 6, after V lost 6 bases and J lost 2 bases. The CDR3 reads CASRATGATNEKLFF. CDR3 sequence (DNA): TGTGCCAGCAGGGCCACAGGGGCTACTAATGAAAAACTGTTTTTT.

The genes are TRBV18 and TRBJ1-5, with 7 bases aligning to TRBD1. CDR1 KGHSH and CDR2 LQKENI come from the germline V gene. The CDR3 covers 15 residues. Unmatched junction bases numbered 5, after V lost 3 bases and J lost 3 bases. The CDR3 region has the DNA TGTGCCAGCTCACCCACAGGGGCGAACAATCAGCCCCAGCATTTT. Amino acids: CASSPTGANNQPQHF.

The chain joins TRBV12-5 to TRBJ1-2; 9 nucleotides line up with TRBD1. Germline CDR1 LGHNT, CDR2 FRNRAP. The ends lost 5 bases at V and 4 bases at J; junction bases unmatched: 8. This CDR3 spans 15 amino acids. The CDR3 sequence is CASGTSGTGIYGYTF. The CDR3 bases are TGTGCTAGTGGTACATCCGGGACAGGGATCTATGGCTACACCTTC.

V is TRBV11-2 and J is TRBJ2-1; possible D gene TRBD1, 6 bases. The CDR3 totals 16 residues. Trimming took off 5 bases at V and 5 bases at J, with 19 bases between the two ends. The germline V gene encodes CDR1 SGHAT and CDR2 FQNNGV. The CDR3 coding sequence is TGTGCCAGCAGCGAAAACCGGGACACCTCTAACAATGAGCAGTTCTTC. Its translation is CASSENRDTSNNEQFF.

V is TRBV10-1 and J is TRBJ1-3, with TRBD1 identical over 7 bases. From germline, CDR1 is WNHNN and CDR2 SYGVQD (reference sequence). V shed 6 bases and J 4 bases; nucleotides not matched to a gene: 6. The CDR3 totals 14 residues. The CDR3 DNA reads as TGCGCCAGCAGCCCAGGGACAGCGGGAAACACCATATATTTT. This sequence encodes CASSPGTAGNTIYF.

This chain uses TRBV30 with TRBJ2-7; D may be TRBD2 (6 bases). CDR3 length: 15 amino acids. The V gene lost 0 bases and the J gene lost 4 bases, with 16 bases spanning the gap. Germline CDR1 and CDR2: GTSNPN and SVGIG (reference sequence). CDR3 residues: CAWSVGLARTYEQYF. DNA for the CDR3: TGTGCCTGGAGTGTTGGGCTAGCGAGGACTTACGAGCAGTACTTC.